These 29 T cell receptor beta chains came from one sample sequenced in a study of neurological immune-mediated disorders. TCRdb reprocessed the 5' RACE reads via MiXCR and lists one record per CDR3 protein. The sample holds about 120,000 distinct CDR3 sequences, more than 2.5% seen once. Sequencing was performed on PBMCs. These receptor sequences come from a woman aged 25-40 years with multiple sclerosis.

This clonotype was seen at least ten times. The CDR3 nucleotides are TGTGCCAGCAGCTTGGTCGGGAGGGCCAAAAATGAGCAGTTCTTC. This encodes CASSLVGRAKNEQFF. The chain is built from TRBV5-4 and TRBJ2-1; 8 bases line up with TRBD2. V gave up 0 bases and J gave up 7 bases; unmatched junction bases: 6. Germline CDR1 reads SGHNT; CDR2 reads YYREEE (reference sequence). The CDR3 runs to 15 residues.

This clonotype was picked up many times. V usage is TRBV27 and J usage is TRBJ1-1; D uncertain. Germline lookup yields CDR1 MNHEY and CDR2 SMNVEV (reference sequence). Trimming cost V 5 bases and J 1 base, with 8 bases left between them. The CDR3 is made up of 13 amino acids. In nucleotides, the CDR3 is TGTGCCAGCAGTACATCACGGAACACTGAAGCTTTCTTT. Translation gives CASSTSRNTEAFF.

This clonotype was seen ten or more times. V is TRBV20-1 and J is TRBJ1-4; D gene unclear. The CDR3 extends over 14 amino acids. Germline V gene data show CDR1 as DFQATT and CDR2 as SNEGSKA (reference sequence). The V end lost 0 bases, the J end lost 5 bases, and 10 bases lay between the germline ends. CDR3 DNA sequence: TGCAGTGCTAGAGATCGGACGGCGAATGAAAAACTGTTTTTT. Amino acid sequence: CSARDRTANEKLFF.

This clonotype was counted at least ten times. The chain joins TRBV27 to TRBJ1-1; the match to TRBD1 covers 10 bases. The CDR3 is 16 amino acids. With V trimmed by 0 bases and J by 1 base, 2 bases remained unmatched. Germline lookup yields CDR1 MNHEY and CDR2 SMNVEV (reference sequence). Here the CDR3 reads CASSLSGQGRNTEAFF. Here the CDR3 DNA reads TGTGCCAGCAGTTTATCGGGACAGGGGCGGAACACTGAAGCTTTCTTT.

This clonotype was detected many times. The J gene is TRBJ1-3, the V gene TRBV7-2; the match to TRBD1 covers 7 bases. Losses at the gene ends were 5 bases for V and 6 bases for J; bases not matched to a gene: 10. This CDR3 is built from 15 residues. The germline V gene encodes CDR1 SGHTA and CDR2 FQGNSA. CDR3 sequence reads: CASSRTTGRENTIYF. DNA of the CDR3: TGTGCCAGCAGCCGAACGACAGGGAGGGAAAACACCATATATTTT.

This clonotype occurred many times. V and J are TRBV5-1 and TRBJ2-1; 10 bases fit TRBD2. This CDR3 region has 15 residues. In germline, CDR1 is SGHRS, CDR2 YFSETQ. After removal of 3 bases from V and 3 bases from J, the junction contained 3 bases not matched to a gene. CDR3 residues: CASSSIAGGYNEQFF. CDR3 nucleotides: TGCGCCAGCAGCTCCATAGCGGGAGGCTACAATGAGCAGTTCTTC.

This clonotype was seen ten or more times. The chain uses TRBV6-1 and TRBJ2-1, with D perhaps matching TRBD2 (5 bases). CDR1 is MNHNS, CDR2 SASEGT, per germline. There are 13 residues in the CDR3. V was trimmed by 5 bases and J by 8 bases, leaving 13 bases between them. The CDR3 protein is CASSKTSLDEQFF. The CDR3 region has the DNA TGTGCCAGCAGTAAAACTAGTTTGGATGAGCAGTTCTTC.

This clonotype was counted at least ten times. This chain uses TRBV5-1 with TRBJ2-4; the D call may be TRBD1 or TRBD2 (6 bases each). CDR3 size: 16 residues. In germline, CDR1 is SGHRS, CDR2 YFSETQ. V was pared by 0 bases and J by 7 bases, with 17 bases between. The CDR3 DNA follows: TGCGCCAGCAGCTTGGCCCCGGGGGCCGGGAGCAACATTCAGTACTTC. It specifies CASSLAPGAGSNIQYF.

The table lists this clonotype with many counts. The chain has TRBV5-6 and TRBJ1-6; D is perhaps TRBD1 (5 bases). The CDR3 is 14 amino acids. Germline V lookup: CDR1 SGHDT, CDR2 YYEEEE. Trimming took 6 bases from V and 7 from J, leaving 14 bases between them. The CDR3 nucleotides read TGTGCCAGCATCCCGGGACCGACGAATTCACCCCTCCACTTT. Its translation: CASIPGPTNSPLHF.

This clonotype was found a few times. This chain uses TRBV12-3 or TRBV12-4 with TRBJ1-1; D unresolved. The CDR3 runs to 13 residues. With 7 bases removed from V and 3 bases from J, the gap between germline ends came to 12 bases. The CDR3 coding sequence is TGTGCCAGCACCCTCAGCGGGTACACTGAAGCTTTCTTT. Translating it yields CASTLSGYTEAFF.

This clonotype was counted between two and nine times. Since a much larger clone is just one base distant, this may be a read error. The chain uses TRBV5-8 and TRBJ1-5; D is undetermined. Germline-derived CDR1 and CDR2 are SGHTS and YDEGEE. The CDR3 extends over 13 amino acids. As DNA, the CDR3 is TGTGCCAGCAAGGTCTTACTAATTCAGCACCAGCATTTT. Translated: CASKVLLIQHQHF.

This clonotype has at least ten counts. The conserved final phenylalanine or tryptophan is absent from the CDR3, which likely points to a read error. Because the CDR3's place on the DNA is in doubt, the DNA is left out and the CDR3 is given as listed by TCRdb. The chain uses TRBV5-1 and TRBJ1-2. Germline CDR1 reads SGHRS; CDR2 reads YFSETQ. Inclusive of both ends, the CDR3 amounts to 14 amino acids. CDR3 residues: CASSSGTSAEGPRL.

In its sample, this clonotype was seen many times. The V call is TRBV4-1, the J call TRBJ2-1, with 10 bases matching TRBD1. Unmatched junction bases numbered 4, after V lost 1 base and J lost 4 bases. The germline gives CDR1 MGHRA, CDR2 YSYEKL. This CDR3 has 16 amino acids. Written as DNA, the CDR3 is TGCGCCAGCAGCCAAGGGACAGGGGGTTCATACAATGAGCAGTTCTTC. Translating gives CASSQGTGGSYNEQFF.

This clonotype has a count of ten or more. V usage is TRBV12-3 or TRBV12-4 and J usage is TRBJ1-1; TRBD1 agrees at 7 bases. V was clipped by 7 bases and J by 5 bases; unmatched bases: 7. The CDR3 loop spans 13 amino acids. CDR3 in DNA: TGTGCCAGCAAAGACAGGGTTGGAACTGAAGCTTTCTTT. It encodes CASKDRVGTEAFF.

This clonotype was picked up many times. V gene TRBV7-7 combines with J gene TRBJ2-2, with D uncertain. Germline-derived CDR1 and CDR2 are SSHAT and FNYEAQ (reference sequence). V dropped 0 bases and J dropped 0 bases, with 2 bases sitting between them. This CDR3 has 14 residues. The CDR3 bases are TGTGCCAGCAGCTTAGCGGCGAACACCGGGGAGCTGTTTTTT. Its protein is CASSLAANTGELFF.

This clonotype was detected many times. This chain uses TRBV27 with TRBJ1-6; 11 bases fit TRBD1. The CDR3 runs to 17 residues. The germline V gene has CDR1 MNHEY and CDR2 SMNVEV (reference sequence). Trimming at V came to 6 bases and at J to 6 bases, leaving 10 bases not matched to a gene. CDR3 residues: CASRAYRTGGGNSPLHF. In DNA form, the CDR3 reads TGTGCCAGCAGGGCCTACCGGACAGGGGGCGGTAATTCACCCCTCCACTTT.

This clonotype has ten or more counts. The rearrangement uses TRBV7-9 and TRBJ1-2; D not resolved. Looked up from germline, CDR1 is SEHNR and CDR2 is FQNEAQ (reference sequence). Trimming left V 0 bases short and J 8 bases short, with 13 bases between. The CDR3 runs 14 residues. The CDR3 DNA is TGTGCCAGCAGCTTAGCGCTTCTGGAAGTCGGCTACACCTTC. This translates into CASSLALLEVGYTF.

This clonotype came up many times. This sequence joins TRBV5-1 and TRBJ2-1; a possible D gene is TRBD1 (6 bases). V lost 4 bases and J lost 1, with 18 bases in between. This CDR3 has 17 amino acids. Looked up from germline, CDR1 is SGHRS and CDR2 is YFSETQ. CDR3 amino acids: CASSPNVQQGSYNEQFF. In nucleotides, the CDR3 is TGCGCCAGCAGCCCCAACGTCCAACAGGGTTCCTACAATGAGCAGTTCTTC.

In its sample, this clonotype was seen a few times. CDR3 sequence (DNA): TGTGCCAGTAGTACAACCCCGCCGTCTGAAGCTTTCTTT. Translated: CASSTTPPSEAFF. The chain links TRBV19 to TRBJ1-1, with D uncertain. Trimming took off 4 bases at V and 6 bases at J, with 12 bases between the two ends. In germline, CDR1 is LNHDA, CDR2 SQIVND (reference sequence). CDR3 length equals 13 residues.

This clonotype was counted ten times or more. The rearrangement joins TRBV6-2 or TRBV6-3 to TRBJ2-2, with unresolved D. The CDR3 extends over 11 amino acids. Looked up from germline, CDR1 is MNHEY and CDR2 is SVGEGT. Trimming took 5 bases from V and 6 from J, leaving 4 bases between them. CDR3 sequence reads: CASSPAGELFF. For the CDR3, the DNA is TGTGCCAGCAGTCCAGCCGGGGAGCTGTTTTTT.

The sample holds many counts of this clonotype. V usage is TRBV5-1 and J usage is TRBJ2-1; TRBD2 agrees at 11 bases. The CDR3 has 15 residues. V dropped 3 bases and J dropped 4; count of bases not matched to a gene: 3. Germline V gene sequence: CDR1 SGHRS, CDR2 YFSETQ. CDR3 DNA: TGCGCCAGCAGCTCGGCTAGCGGGGGGTACAATGAGCAGTTCTTC. Residues: CASSSASGGYNEQFF.

This clonotype was recorded a few times. A much more abundant neighbour one base away suggests this may be a read error. J is TRBJ2-5 and V is TRBV5-1; maybe TRBD2 (6 bases). The CDR3 covers 17 residues. The V gene's germline CDR1 is SGHRS and CDR2 YFSETQ. The CDR3 spells CASSLAGGVQYQENQYF. The DNA of the CDR3 is TGCGCCAGCAGCTTGGCCGGAGGGGTCCAGTACCAAGAGAACCAGTACTTC.

This clonotype was seen many times. The gene calls are TRBV29-1 and TRBJ2-4, with D possibly being TRBD1 (5 bases). The CDR3 covers 11 residues. V lost 3 bases and J lost 9, with 9 bases in between. CDR1 and CDR2 from the germline V gene are SQVTM and ANQGSEA. CDR3 bases: TGCAGCGTTGATAGGGGCGGCATTCAGTACTTC. This gives the protein CSVDRGGIQYF.

At least ten counts were recorded for this clonotype. The chain links TRBV12-3 or TRBV12-4 to TRBJ2-1; D is unresolved. V was clipped by 4 bases and J by 5 bases, with 9 bases between them. The CDR3 extends over 13 amino acids. CDR3 sequence: CASSSGRNNEQFF. The CDR3 region has the DNA TGTGCCAGCAGTTCCGGACGGAACAATGAGCAGTTCTTC.

This clonotype came up many times. The rearrangement links TRBV20-1 to TRBJ1-1; 7 bases match TRBD1. V was clipped by 0 bases and J by 11 bases; unmatched bases: 9. The CDR3 loop spans 13 amino acids. The germline CDR1 and CDR2 sequences are DFQATT and SNEGSKA (reference sequence). CDR3 sequence reads: CSARDGDSIVAFF. The CDR3 bases are TGCAGTGCTAGAGATGGGGACAGCATCGTCGCTTTCTTT.

This clonotype was observed at least ten times. The J gene is TRBJ2-3, the V gene TRBV12-3 or TRBV12-4; 8 nucleotides line up with TRBD2. Unmatched junction bases numbered 15, after V lost 10 bases and J lost 6 bases. The CDR3 runs to 15 residues. The CDR3 here is CATTPGREGPDTQYF. CDR3 sequence (DNA): TGTGCCACTACCCCAGGACGGGAGGGCCCGGATACGCAGTATTTT.

This clonotype was found many times. V and J are TRBV7-8 and TRBJ2-1, with TRBD2 identical over 8 bases. Germline V gene data show CDR1 as SGHVS and CDR2 as FQNEAQ. V trimming: 1 base; J trimming: 2 bases; junction bases outside the gene matches: 16. The CDR3 runs to 20 residues. The CDR3 protein is CASSLGVGLGGKYTYNEQFF. The CDR3 DNA sequence: TGTGCCAGCAGCTTAGGGGTGGGACTAGGGGGTAAATATACCTACAATGAGCAGTTCTTC.

Concerning this clonotype itself: Compared with germline, one end of the junction differs, possibly owing to a read error. The chain uses TRBV20-1 and TRBJ1-5; D is possibly TRBD1 (5 bases). There are 15 residues in the CDR3. The V gene's germline CDR1 is DFQATT and CDR2 SNEGSKA (reference sequence). As DNA, the CDR3 is TGCAGTGCTAGAGGGAACCGGGGCCTCAATAAGACCCAGAATTTT. It codes for CSARGNRGLNKTQNF.

This clonotype was seen repeatedly, ten times or more. The chain couples TRBV11-2 to TRBJ2-7, with no clear D. CDR3 length equals 15 residues. Trimming took 2 bases from V and 0 from J, leaving 11 bases between them. Per germline, CDR1 SGHAT and CDR2 FQNNGV. The CDR3 coding sequence is TGTGCCAGCAGCTTATCAGAACCGAGCTCCTACGAGCAGTACTTC. This encodes CASSLSEPSSYEQYF.